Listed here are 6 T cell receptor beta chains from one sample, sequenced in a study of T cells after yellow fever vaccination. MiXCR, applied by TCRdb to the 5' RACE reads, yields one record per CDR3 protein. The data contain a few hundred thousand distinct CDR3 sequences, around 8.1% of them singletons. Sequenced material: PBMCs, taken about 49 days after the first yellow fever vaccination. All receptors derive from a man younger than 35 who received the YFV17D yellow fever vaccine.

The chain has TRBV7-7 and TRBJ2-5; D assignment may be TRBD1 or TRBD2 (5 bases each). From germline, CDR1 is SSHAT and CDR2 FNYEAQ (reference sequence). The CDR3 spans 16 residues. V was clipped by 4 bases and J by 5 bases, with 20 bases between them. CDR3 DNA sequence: TGTGCCAGCAGCTCATCCGGGGCAGGGCTGGGCGAGACCCAGTACTTC. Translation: CASSSSGAGLGETQYF.

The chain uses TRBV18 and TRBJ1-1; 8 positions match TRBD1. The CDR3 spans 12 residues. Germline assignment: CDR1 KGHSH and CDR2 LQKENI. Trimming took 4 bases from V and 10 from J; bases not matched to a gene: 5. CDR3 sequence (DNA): TGTGCCAGCTCACGACAGGGGCGAGGAGCTTTCTTT. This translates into CASSRQGRGAFF.

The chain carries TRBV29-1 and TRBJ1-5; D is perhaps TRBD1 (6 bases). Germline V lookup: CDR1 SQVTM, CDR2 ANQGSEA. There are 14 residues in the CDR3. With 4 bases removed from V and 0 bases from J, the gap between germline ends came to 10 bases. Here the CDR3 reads CSVVTGNSNQPQHF. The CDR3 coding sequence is TGCAGCGTTGTAACAGGGAATAGCAATCAGCCCCAGCATTTT.

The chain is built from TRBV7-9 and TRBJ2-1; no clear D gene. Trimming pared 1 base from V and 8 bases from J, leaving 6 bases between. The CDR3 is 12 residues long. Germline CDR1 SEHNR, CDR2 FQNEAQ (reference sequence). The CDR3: CASSLGLHEQFF. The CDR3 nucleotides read TGTGCCAGCAGCTTAGGGTTGCATGAGCAGTTCTTC.

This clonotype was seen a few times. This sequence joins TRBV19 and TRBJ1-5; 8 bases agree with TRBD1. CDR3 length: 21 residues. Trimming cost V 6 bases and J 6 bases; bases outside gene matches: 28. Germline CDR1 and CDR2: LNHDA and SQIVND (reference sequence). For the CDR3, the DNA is TGTGCCAGTAGAGGTCCAGTAGTTGGCGCTCGGGGGCAGGGGGCTGGTCAGCCCCAGCATTTT. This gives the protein CASRGPVVGARGQGAGQPQHF.

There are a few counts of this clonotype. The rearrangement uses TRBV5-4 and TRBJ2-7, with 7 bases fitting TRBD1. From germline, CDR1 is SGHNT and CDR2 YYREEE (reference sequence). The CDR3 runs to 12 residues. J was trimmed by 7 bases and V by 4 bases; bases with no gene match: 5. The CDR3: CASSVPTGEQYF. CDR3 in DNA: TGTGCCAGCAGCGTACCGACAGGGGAGCAGTACTTC.